The present T cell receptor beta chain was sequenced within a study of blood T cell repertoires in COVID-19. About the study: Italy, Spain and the United States were the sources of the convalescent and acute COVID-19 samples. PBMCs, B-cell-depleted T cells, or T cells provided the cDNA or gDNA that made up the material.

Original analysis: Researchers report that nucleated cell counts were estimated from reference gene primer amplification. The repertoire was sequenced with immunoSEQ multiplex PCR; TCRdb's copy has only in-frame clones and lacks some. V, J and clone size reflect that table, while D and trimming were determined from the DNA. Of roughly 280,000 clones in the sample, around four fifths were seen once. The sample holds one count of this clone. Germline CDR1 and CDR2: MNHEY and SVGEGT. J gave up 7 bases and V 4 bases, and 9 bases lay outside the gene matches. CDR3 size: 16 residues. The sequence was collected from a man aged 60-69 years with acute or convalescent COVID-19. The sample was peripheral blood. The J gene is TRBJ2-4, the V gene TRBV6-2 or TRBV6-3, with 11 positions matching TRBD2. CDR3: CASSFVAGGLRNIQYF. CDR3 nucleotides: TGTGCCAGCAGTTTTGTAGCGGGGGGGCTAAGGAACATTCAGTACTTC.